The present T cell receptor beta chain was sequenced within a study of T-cell reconstitution after alpha-beta-depleted transplantation in children. As it was prepared, the TCRbeta library received unique molecular identifiers. TCRdb reprocessed the PCR reads with MiXCR, giving one entry per CDR3 protein. The data show 900,000 or so distinct CDR3 sequences, roughly 15% seen once. This CDR3 spans 15 amino acids. Germline CDR1 and CDR2: ENHRY and SYGVKD. The V gene lost 7 bases and the J gene lost 8 bases, with 21 bases spanning the gap. Points from the study as a whole: T-cell numbers and diversity one year post-transplant derived largely from freshly generated T cells.

Remarks on this clonotype: Its antigen is currently unknown.

The chain is built from TRBV10-3 and TRBJ2-1; D call uncertain. Sample: PBMCs, mostly from graft donor cells, taken 360 days after TCRalphabeta/CD19-depleted stem cell transplant. The source of this sequence is a male patient younger than 18 who had a stem cell transplant for acute lymphoblastic leukemia, so the T cells may come from the graft donor. CDR3 DNA sequence: TGTGCCATCATGCAAGGGCAGGTTTTTCCCGATGAGCAGTTCTTC. Translating it yields CAIMQGQVFPDEQFF.